A selection of T cell receptor beta chains follows, all from one sample in a study of control samples from healthy donors and cancer patients. The assay was immunoSEQ multiplex PCR, and TCRdb's table has in-frame clones only and misses some. The table shows under 100,000 clones, with about 88% occurring only once. The sample comprised PBMCs. Receptors originate from a woman aged 45 to 65 with colorectal cancer. Each CDR3 is given without its conserved first and last residue.

V	J	CDR3
TRBV19	TRBJ1-4	ASSRTGRAEKLF
TRBV28	TRBJ1-6	ASILMRGSNSPLH
TRBV19	TRBJ2-3	ASSIDRGGRSGTDTQY
TRBV29-1	TRBJ1-1	SAEKGSTEAF
TRBV12-5	TRBJ1-6	ASGLLAEIYSPLH
TRBV5-1	TRBJ2-6	ASAVGRVGANVLT
TRBV20-1	TRBJ1-5	SARTNQPQH
TRBV6-1	TRBJ1-5	ASSAMGALGNQPQH
TRBV28	TRBJ1-3	ASTSPGGSSGNTIY
TRBV6-2/TRBV6-3	TRBJ2-3	ASSYGATADTQY
TRBV5-1	TRBJ2-3	ASSLALAGSTDTQY
TRBV2	TRBJ2-5	AIPWRAVEGETQY
TRBV28	TRBJ2-5	ASSSSGETQY
TRBV2	TRBJ1-5	ASRARATNLNQPQH
TRBV7-6	TRBJ2-2	ASSISGGSNTGELF
TRBV10-3	TRBJ1-1	AISSSQGVGNTEAF